These 22 T cell receptor beta chains share one sample of origin, sequenced in a study of T cell responses to AZD1222 COVID-19 vaccine. Sequencing used immunoSEQ multiplex PCR; TCRdb keeps in-frame clones, though not all of them. Of approximately 170,000 clones in the sample, around 94% were seen once. This material consisted of peripheral blood, taken 28 days after the second AZD1222 dose. These receptors were collected from an adult who received the AZD1222 COVID-19 vaccine.

The chain has TRBV28 and TRBJ2-3; D is possibly TRBD1 (5 bases). Germline V gene sequence: CDR1 MDHEN, CDR2 SYDVKM. Trimming left V 7 bases short and J 8 bases short, with 22 bases between. The CDR3 covers 15 residues. The CDR3 sequence: CASIPWGDTGGTQYF. CDR3 sequence (DNA): TGTGCCAGCATCCCCTGGGGTGACACAGGTGGTACGCAGTATTTT.

This chain links TRBV9 with TRBJ1-5, with D uncertain. V was shortened by 0 bases and J by 4 bases, with 11 bases between the two germline ends. Germline V gene sequence: CDR1 SGDLS, CDR2 YYNGEE. This CDR3 is built from 15 residues. The CDR3 protein is CASSVGGGLNQPQHF. The CDR3, as DNA: TGTGCCAGCAGCGTAGGGGGTGGTCTAAATCAGCCCCAGCATTTT.

The chain has TRBV5-5 and TRBJ2-1; the match to TRBD2 covers 13 bases. With 4 bases clipped from V and 9 bases from J, the junction kept 7 bases outside the gene matches. This CDR3 is built from 15 residues. Germline loops: CDR1 SGHKS, CDR2 YYEKEE (reference sequence). The CDR3 nucleotides are TGTGCCAGCAGCCAAGGACTAGCGGGAGTAAGTGAGCAGTTCTTC. Translation gives CASSQGLAGVSEQFF.

The rearrangement joins TRBV24-1 to TRBJ2-1, with D perhaps matching TRBD2 (5 bases). CDR1 is KGHDR, CDR2 SFDVKD, per germline. V lost 3 bases and J 12 bases, leaving 14 bases between the germline ends. This CDR3 has 13 residues. DNA of the CDR3: TGTGCCACCAGTGATCCCGGACTGACGGGGCAGTTCTTC. Protein: CATSDPGLTGQFF.

The chain combines TRBV5-1 with TRBJ2-7; D gene unclear. The V gene lost 0 bases and the J gene lost 2 bases, with 12 bases spanning the gap. CDR1 SGHRS and CDR2 YFSETQ come from the germline V gene. The CDR3 is made up of 15 amino acids. The CDR3 region has the DNA TGCGCCAGCAGCTTGGTTCAGGCGGACCCCTACGAGCAGTACTTC. Amino acids: CASSLVQADPYEQYF.

The J gene is TRBJ1-5, the V gene TRBV28; the D gene is possibly TRBD1 (5 bases). Trimming cost V 3 bases and J 3 bases, with 24 bases left between them. The CDR3 totals 19 residues. CDR1 and CDR2 from the germline V gene are MDHEN and SYDVKM. The CDR3 is CASSFIWSQAEGANQPQHF. CDR3 nucleotide sequence: TGTGCCAGCAGTTTTATTTGGTCGCAGGCAGAAGGGGCCAATCAGCCCCAGCATTTT.

In nucleotides, the CDR3 is TGCGCCAGCAGTGAGAGGGACTTGGACAATGAGCAGTTCTTC. This gives the protein CASSERDLDNEQFF. J is TRBJ2-1 and V is TRBV10-2; tentative D call: TRBD2 (6 bases). The germline V gene encodes CDR1 WSHSY and CDR2 SAAADI. The CDR3 is 14 residues long. The V end was cut by 2 bases, the J end by 5 bases, with 10 bases between.

V usage is TRBV6-5 and J usage is TRBJ1-1; D is unclear. The ends were cut back, 5 bases at V and 1 base at J, with 11 bases in the middle. The CDR3 runs 14 residues. Germline CDR1 reads MNHEY; CDR2 reads SVGAGI. The CDR3 sequence: CASSTGPSNTEAFF. CDR3 coding DNA: TGTGCCAGCAGTACCGGGCCCTCGAACACTGAAGCTTTCTTT.

V is TRBV18 and J is TRBJ2-1; the match to TRBD2 covers 12 bases. The germline V gene encodes CDR1 KGHSH and CDR2 LQKENI. CDR3 size: 16 residues. The ends lost 2 bases at V and 5 bases at J; junction bases unmatched: 4. In DNA form, the CDR3 reads TGTGCCAGCTCACCAACCGGGACTAGCGGGCACAATGAGCAGTTCTTC. It is translated as CASSPTGTSGHNEQFF.

The chain uses TRBV3-1 (or the pseudogene TRBV3-2) and TRBJ2-3; 11 bases line up with TRBD2. Germline CDR1 LGHDT, CDR2 YNNKEL (reference sequence). The CDR3 totals 19 residues. Germline trimming cut 4 bases from V and 2 bases from J; bases unmatched to any gene: 14. CDR3 bases: TGTGCCAGCAGCCCGAACTACGTTAGCGGGAGGGCCGTCACAGATACGCAGTATTTT. This codes for CASSPNYVSGRAVTDTQYF.

The genes are TRBV28 and TRBJ2-7, with D possibly matching TRBD2 (6 bases). Germline V gives CDR1 MDHEN, CDR2 SYDVKM. The CDR3 consists of 13 residues. Trimming stripped 6 bases from V and 5 bases from J, with 14 bases between. CDR3 DNA sequence: TGTGCCAGCAGACTACCCCGGGGGAACGAGCAGTACTTC. Translated: CASRLPRGNEQYF.

The CDR3 loop is CASSVVAGETDTQYF. Here the CDR3 DNA reads TGTGCCAGCAGCGTAGTAGCGGGAGAAACAGATACGCAGTATTTT. The genes are TRBV9 and TRBJ2-3; 9 positions agree with TRBD2. Germline V CDR1 and CDR2: SGDLS, YYNGEE. The V gene end was trimmed by 0 bases and the J gene end by 3 bases; junction bases not matched to a gene: 2. The CDR3 is 15 residues long.

The CDR3 nucleotides are TGTGCCACCAGCTCTAGCGGGAGCGGTTTTCTTGAGCAGTTCTTC. Amino acids: CATSSSGSGFLEQFF. The chain has TRBV24-1 and TRBJ2-1, with TRBD2 identical over 10 bases. Germline V gene sequence: CDR1 KGHDR, CDR2 SFDVKD. V shed 7 bases and J 9 bases; nucleotides not matched to a gene: 11. The CDR3 length is 15 residues.

The chain joins TRBV20-1 to TRBJ2-7; D unresolved. V lost 1 base to trimming and J lost 6 bases, with 4 bases between them. The CDR3 has 10 residues. Germline loops: CDR1 DFQATT, CDR2 SNEGSKA (reference sequence). CDR3 nucleotide sequence: TGCAGTGCTAGAGCTGGCGAGCAGTACTTC. Its protein product is CSARAGEQYF.

This chain uses TRBV30 with TRBJ2-6; D uncertain. The CDR3 sequence is 12 residues long. CDR1 and CDR2 (germline): GTSNPN, SVGIG (reference sequence). V was cut by 7 bases and J by 5 bases, with 9 bases left in between. CDR3 DNA: TGTGCCTTCACCCCCAGGGCCAACGTCCTGACTTTC. It encodes CAFTPRANVLTF.

This chain connects TRBV27 to TRBJ1-1; possible D gene TRBD1, 6 bases. The germline V and J ends were trimmed by 6 bases and 6 bases, with 14 bases remaining between them. Germline assignment: CDR1 MNHEY and CDR2 SMNVEV (reference sequence). This CDR3 has 13 amino acids. For the CDR3, the DNA is TGTGCCAGCAGGAACTCAGGGGAACCTGAAGCTTTCTTT. Translated, it gives CASRNSGEPEAFF.

This chain uses TRBV4-2 with TRBJ1-3; the match to TRBD1 covers 10 bases. Germline-derived CDR1 and CDR2 are LGHNA and YNFKEQ. J was trimmed by 3 bases and V by 3 bases; bases with no gene match: 8. The CDR3 is 17 amino acids. CDR3 sequence reads: CASSQAGQGGFGNTIYF. DNA of the CDR3: TGTGCCAGCAGCCAGGCTGGACAGGGGGGTTTTGGAAACACCATATATTTT.

The chain carries TRBV9 and TRBJ2-5, with D perhaps matching TRBD2 (6 bases). The germline CDR1 and CDR2 sequences are SGDLS and YYNGEE. Deletions cut 4 bases from V and 4 bases from J, with 14 bases between. The CDR3 runs to 14 residues. CDR3 bases: TGTGCCAGCAGCCCGACGGGGACTTTAGAGACCCAGTACTTC. This encodes CASSPTGTLETQYF.

The chain employs TRBV11-2 and TRBJ1-1, with D possibly TRBD1 on 6 matching bases. V gave up 5 bases and J gave up 8 bases, with 15 bases separating them. Germline V gene lookup returns CDR1 SGHAT and CDR2 FQNNGV. The CDR3 length is 13 residues. CDR3 sequence: CASSPGANREAFF. DNA for the CDR3: TGTGCCAGCAGCCCAGGGGCCAACCGAGAAGCTTTCTTT.

V usage is TRBV13 and J usage is TRBJ1-5; 8 nucleotides line up with TRBD1. Germline loops: CDR1 PRHDT, CDR2 FYEKMQ (reference sequence). CDR3 length equals 18 residues. The trim removed 1 base at V and 6 bases at J, leaving 14 bases unmatched. CDR3 in amino acids: CASSLAPSSDREIQPQHF. The CDR3 DNA reads as TGTGCCAGCAGCTTAGCCCCATCCTCGGACAGGGAAATTCAGCCCCAGCATTTT.

The chain employs TRBV2 and TRBJ2-7; no reliable D call. Germline CDR1 is SNHLY and CDR2 is FYNNEI. V dropped 1 base and J dropped 4 bases, with 2 bases sitting between them. The CDR3 length is 11 residues. The CDR3 bases are TGTGCCAGCAGTGAAGTTTACGAGCAGTACTTC. This encodes CASSEVYEQYF.

The V and J genes are TRBV5-1 and TRBJ1-2; D gene ambiguous. This CDR3 is built from 13 residues. The V gene lost 4 bases and the J gene lost 8 bases, with 15 bases spanning the gap. Germline lookup yields CDR1 SGHRS and CDR2 YFSETQ. The CDR3 nucleotides read TGCGCCAGCAGCCTCGACGTAGGCTTCGGCTACACCTTC. Encoded protein: CASSLDVGFGYTF.